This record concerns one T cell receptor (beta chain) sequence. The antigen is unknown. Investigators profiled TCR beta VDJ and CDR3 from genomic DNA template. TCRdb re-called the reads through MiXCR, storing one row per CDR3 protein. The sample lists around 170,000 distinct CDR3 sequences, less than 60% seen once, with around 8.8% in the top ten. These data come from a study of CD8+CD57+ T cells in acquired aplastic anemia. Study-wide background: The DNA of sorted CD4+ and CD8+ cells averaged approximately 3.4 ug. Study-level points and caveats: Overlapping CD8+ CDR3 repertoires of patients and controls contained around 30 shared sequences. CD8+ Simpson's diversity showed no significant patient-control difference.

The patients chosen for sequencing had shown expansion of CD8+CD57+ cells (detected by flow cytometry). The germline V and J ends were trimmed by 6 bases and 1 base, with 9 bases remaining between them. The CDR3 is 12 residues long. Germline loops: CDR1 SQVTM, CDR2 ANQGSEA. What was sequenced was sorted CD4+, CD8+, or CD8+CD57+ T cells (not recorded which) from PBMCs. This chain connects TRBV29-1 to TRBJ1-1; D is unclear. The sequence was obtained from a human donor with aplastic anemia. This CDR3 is CSVWAENTEAFF. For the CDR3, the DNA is TGCAGCGTCTGGGCAGAGAACACTGAAGCTTTCTTT.